This T cell receptor (beta chain) stems from a study of T cells in Graves' hyperthyroidism and ophthalmopathy. Findings and limits, study-wide: Ophthalmopathy stood apart from stable hyperthyroidism in a 13 V-J model.

Template material for amplifying TCR beta CDR3 regions consisted of RNA transcripts. The HTBI primer set drove a first-round RT-PCR of the TCR CDR3. In TCRdb, the multiplex PCR reads were re-called with MiXCR into one record per CDR3 protein. Of 200,000 to 250,000 distinct CDR3 sequences listed, around 24% were seen once; the top ten hold roughly 40%. The table lists this clonotype with many counts. Its antigen is not identified. Sequences were obtained from blood. This clonotype originated in a woman in her thirties or forties with Graves' ophthalmopathy.

CDR3 sequence: CASSRWAVSYEQYF. For the CDR3, the DNA is TGTGCCAGCAGTCGCTGGGCGGTCTCCTACGAGCAGTACTTC. V usage is TRBV7-8 and J usage is TRBJ2-7; the D is unclear. V was clipped by 6 bases and J by 0 bases, with 12 bases between them. CDR1 is SGHVS, CDR2 FQNEAQ, per germline. The CDR3 loop spans 14 amino acids.